Shown below are 30 T cell receptor beta chains from a single sample sequenced in a study of human T cells and chemical hapten exposure. Time point indicated: patch test 3, about 24 weeks after DPC sensitization. Sample treatment: therapeutic diphenylcyclopropenone sensitization with weekly scalp DPC. MiXCR, run by TCRdb on the RACE reads, gives a single entry per CDR3 protein. The sample records about 120,000 distinct CDR3 sequences, about 11% being singletons. This specimen was whole blood, taken in connection with sensitization to the hapten diphenylcyclopropenone (DPC). These receptor sequences come from a woman in her 50s with alopecia areata. Some clones in this sample may be carry-over from other donors' samples.

This clonotype was counted at least ten times. The chain carries TRBV11-2 and TRBJ2-7; 7 bases are shared with TRBD1. Germline assignment: CDR1 SGHAT and CDR2 FQNNGV. Trimming took 3 bases from V and 2 from J; bases not matched to a gene: 4. CDR3 length: 14 residues. The CDR3 sequence is CASSFMTGTYEQYF. In DNA, the CDR3 is TGTGCCAGCAGCTTTATGACAGGGACCTACGAGCAGTACTTC.

V usage is TRBV7-9 and J usage is TRBJ2-6; D might be TRBD1 (5 bases). Germline CDR1 reads SEHNR; CDR2 reads FQNEAQ (reference sequence). V lost 5 bases and J 4 bases, leaving 24 bases between the germline ends. The CDR3 loop spans 19 amino acids. Here the CDR3 reads CASSTAGKLTVEGANVLTF. Written as DNA, the CDR3 is TGTGCCAGCAGCACCGCAGGGAAACTGACCGTGGAGGGGGCCAACGTCCTGACTTTC.

This chain joins TRBV12-3 or TRBV12-4 and TRBJ2-7; the D gene is possibly TRBD1 (6 bases). This CDR3 has 16 amino acids. V was clipped by 5 bases and J by 1 base, with 18 bases between them. CDR3 in DNA: TGTGCCAGCAGTCCGCTCGGCTGGCAGGGGTCCTACGAGCAGTACTTC. This encodes CASSPLGWQGSYEQYF.

This clonotype has a handful of counts. The genes are TRBV28 and TRBJ1-1; a weak D match, TRBD1 (6 bases). Trimming shortened V by 6 bases and J by 1 base, and 9 bases separated the two germline ends. Germline loops: CDR1 MDHEN, CDR2 SYDVKM. This CDR3 contains 13 residues. The CDR3 DNA reads as TGTGCCAGCAGGGGACATACGAACACTGAAGCTTTCTTT. It yields the protein CASRGHTNTEAFF.

The CDR3 sequence is CASSQTGWNTEAFF. As DNA, the CDR3 is TGCGCCAGCAGCCAGACAGGGTGGAACACTGAAGCTTTCTTT. J is TRBJ1-1 and V is TRBV4-1, with 7 bases fitting TRBD1. Germline V gives CDR1 MGHRA, CDR2 YSYEKL. The CDR3 loop spans 14 amino acids. V lost 3 bases, J lost 1 base, and 2 bases stayed unmatched.

This clonotype was detected many times. This chain uses TRBV10-3 with TRBJ2-1; TRBD1 matches 9 bases. The germline V gene encodes CDR1 ENHRY and CDR2 SYGVKD. The CDR3 length is 13 residues. The ends lost 9 bases at V and 6 bases at J; junction bases unmatched: 6. CDR3 bases: TGTGCCATAACAGGGGGCGCGGGCAATGAGCAGTTCTTC. It codes for CAITGGAGNEQFF.

This clonotype was counted ten times or more. The chain employs TRBV4-2 and TRBJ2-1; D is perhaps TRBD2 (6 bases). Looked up from germline, CDR1 is LGHNA and CDR2 is YNFKEQ. The CDR3 extends over 17 amino acids. The V and J ends lost 2 bases and 2 bases respectively, with 16 bases between them. The CDR3 bases are TGTGCCAGCAGCCAAAATAGCGGAGGTCCTCCCTACAATGAGCAGTTCTTC. It is translated as CASSQNSGGPPYNEQFF.

This clonotype was seen repeatedly, ten times or more. The gene calls are TRBV5-1 and TRBJ2-4; D is undetermined. The germline V gene has CDR1 SGHRS and CDR2 YFSETQ. The CDR3 runs 14 residues. V was cut by 4 bases and J by 6 bases, with 14 bases left in between. For the CDR3, the DNA is TGCGCCAGCAGCGACCCACGAAGGCTAAACATTCAGTACTTC. It codes for CASSDPRRLNIQYF.

CDR3 nucleotide sequence: TGCGCCAGCAGCCATACACCACAAACCGATTATAATTCACCCCTCCACTTT. As protein: CASSHTPQTDYNSPLHF. The V call is TRBV4-3, the J call TRBJ1-6, with D unresolved. V lost 3 bases and J 4 bases, leaving 16 bases between the germline ends. The CDR3 runs 17 residues. Germline V gene data show CDR1 as LGHNA and CDR2 as YSLEER.

The chain recombines TRBV7-2 with TRBJ2-3; TRBD2 aligns across 12 bases. Losses at the gene ends were 5 bases for V and 6 bases for J; bases not matched to a gene: 6. The germline CDR1 and CDR2 sequences are SGHTA and FQGNSA. This CDR3 has 15 residues. The CDR3 region has the DNA TGTGCCAGCAGCCTGACTAGCGGGGGAAGGGATACGCAGTATTTT. Its protein is CASSLTSGGRDTQYF.

The sample holds many counts of this clonotype. The chain uses TRBV29-1 and TRBJ2-3; possibly TRBD1 or TRBD2 for D (5 bases each). Germline CDR1 reads SQVTM; CDR2 reads ANQGSEA. CDR3 size: 15 residues. V was pared by 1 base and J by 3 bases, with 14 bases between. CDR3 sequence: CSVEGREFGTDTQYF. The DNA for the CDR3 is TGCAGCGTTGAAGGCAGGGAGTTTGGAACAGATACGCAGTATTTT.

This clonotype came up a few times. This rearrangement joins TRBV7-8 to TRBJ2-7; tentative D call: TRBD1 (5 bases). CDR3 length: 14 amino acids. Germline loops: CDR1 SGHVS, CDR2 FQNEAQ. Trimming cost V 5 bases and J 3 bases, with 14 bases left between them. Here the CDR3 DNA reads TGTGCCAGCAGCCTGGAGTTGGGGCACTACGAGCAGTACTTC. Translating gives CASSLELGHYEQYF.

This clonotype has more than one count but fewer than ten. The V call is TRBV18, the J call TRBJ2-3; D might be TRBD1 (5 bases). This CDR3 spans 16 amino acids. CDR1 KGHSH and CDR2 LQKENI come from the germline V gene. V gave up 0 bases and J gave up 2 bases, with 12 bases separating them. The CDR3 nucleotides read TGTGCCAGCTCACCACCGGTGGGGCTACTCACAGATACGCAGTATTTT. It yields the protein CASSPPVGLLTDTQYF.

This clonotype was observed a handful of times. V usage is TRBV20-1 and J usage is TRBJ1-1; TRBD1 is a possible D gene (5 bases). V was clipped by 5 bases and J by 1 base, with 14 bases between them. This CDR3 region has 14 residues. Per germline, CDR1 DFQATT and CDR2 SNEGSKA (reference sequence). For the CDR3, the DNA is TGCAGTGCTTGGAGGGACCGTGGGAACACTGAAGCTTTCTTT. This gives the protein CSAWRDRGNTEAFF.

At least ten counts were recorded for this clonotype. The chain is built from TRBV12-2 and TRBJ1-2. TRBV12-2 represents a pseudogene. The CDR3 is made up of 14 amino acids. The CDR3 is CASRLDAVIYGYTF. The CDR3 DNA reads TGTGCAAGTCGCTTAGATGCGGTGATCTATGGCTACACCTTC.

The V call is TRBV24-1, the J call TRBJ2-2; TRBD1 agrees at 8 bases. V lost 3 bases to trimming and J lost 3 bases; unmatched junction nucleotides: 8. Germline lookup yields CDR1 KGHDR and CDR2 SFDVKD. CDR3 length equals 17 residues. Here the CDR3 DNA reads TGTGCCACCAGTGATCATCCGGGACAGGTGGACACCGGGGAGCTGTTTTTT. Its protein product is CATSDHPGQVDTGELFF.

In this sample, this clonotype turned up a few times. This chain uses TRBV12-3 or TRBV12-4 with TRBJ2-7; 8 positions match TRBD1. The CDR3 spans 14 residues. V was pared by 6 bases and J by 7 bases, with 11 bases of the junction left unmatched. CDR3 nucleotide sequence: TGTGCCAGCAGCACGGGACAGGTATCGGGGGAGCAGTACTTC. Amino acids: CASSTGQVSGEQYF.

This rearrangement joins TRBV5-5 to TRBJ2-3; D not resolved. The CDR3 contains 11 residues. The germline V gene encodes CDR1 SGHKS and CDR2 YYEKEE (reference sequence). Trimming stripped 1 base from V and 8 bases from J, with 5 bases between. The CDR3 loop is CASSLTPTQYF. DNA of the CDR3: TGTGCCAGCAGCTTGACCCCTACGCAGTATTTT.

This clonotype showed up many times. The chain is built from TRBV20-1 and TRBJ2-3; TRBD2 matches 9 bases. CDR1 DFQATT and CDR2 SNEGSKA come from the germline V gene (reference sequence). This CDR3 region has 19 residues. V shed 3 bases, J shed 0 bases, and the junction held 16 bases outside the gene matches. The CDR3 region is CSARAGYSGGTPSTDTQYF. The CDR3 coding sequence is TGCAGTGCTAGGGCGGGGTACAGCGGGGGGACCCCTAGCACAGATACGCAGTATTTT.

The chain recombines TRBV12-2 with TRBJ2-3; TRBD1 is taken as the D call from the table, unchecked against the DNA. TRBV12-2 constitutes a pseudogene. This CDR3 has 15 amino acids. The CDR3 loop is CASRPRDAPTDTQYF. The DNA of the CDR3 is TGTGCAAGTCGCCCCCGGGACGCACCCACAGATACGCAGTATTTT.

Notes on this clonotype: This could be a read error, since a much larger clone is one nucleotide away. The CDR3 DNA reads as TGTGCCTGGAGAAAACGCTCCTACGAGCGGTACTTC. This sequence encodes CAWRKRSYERYF. V is TRBV30 and J is TRBJ2-7; D gene ambiguous. The CDR3 loop spans 12 amino acids. In germline, CDR1 is GTSNPN, CDR2 SVGIG (reference sequence). Together with reference TRBV30 and TRBJ2-7, the CDR3 gives the full variable domain: SQTIHQWPATLVQPVGSPLSLECTVEGTSNPNLYWYRQAAGRGLQLLFYSVGIGQISSEVPQNLSASRPQDRQFILSSKKLLLSDSGFYLCAWRKRSYERYFGPGTRLTVT.

The chain uses TRBV12-3 or TRBV12-4 and TRBJ2-3, with D perhaps matching TRBD2 (5 bases). Deletions cut 4 bases from V and 6 bases from J, with 11 bases between. The CDR3 consists of 13 residues. CDR3 residues: CASSSRGVDTQYF. CDR3 DNA: TGTGCCAGCAGTTCCCGGGGTGTGGATACGCAGTATTTT.

This clonotype was picked up a small number of times. V gene TRBV11-2 combines with J gene TRBJ2-1; TRBD2 might be the D (6 bases). Germline V CDR1 and CDR2: SGHAT, FQNNGV. The CDR3 loop spans 15 amino acids. V gave up 0 bases and J gave up 4 bases, with 10 bases separating them. The CDR3 DNA is TGTGCCAGCAGCTTAGACGGTAGCGGATACAATGAGCAGTTCTTC. Residues: CASSLDGSGYNEQFF.

This clonotype came up many times. V and J are TRBV4-2 and TRBJ2-1, with 10 bases aligning to TRBD2. In germline, CDR1 is LGHNA, CDR2 YNFKEQ. Trimming removed 4 bases from V and 15 bases from J; junction bases left unmatched: 12. This CDR3 has 14 residues. This CDR3 is CASSPAGSGGAPFF. CDR3 sequence (DNA): TGTGCCAGCAGCCCCGCCGGGAGCGGGGGGGCCCCGTTCTTC.

This clonotype has a handful of counts. The rearrangement uses TRBV7-2 and TRBJ1-2; 8 nucleotides line up with TRBD1. The V gene's germline CDR1 is SGHTA and CDR2 FQGNSA. V lost 5 bases to trimming and J lost 4 bases; unmatched junction nucleotides: 6. The CDR3 loop spans 14 amino acids. CDR3 loop: CASSPRQGPYGYTF. DNA for the CDR3: TGTGCCAGCAGCCCACGACAGGGGCCCTATGGCTACACCTTC.

This clonotype was counted only a few times. V is TRBV6-6 and J is TRBJ1-2; no firm D call. Trimming left V 2 bases short and J 1 base short, with 5 bases between. The germline gives CDR1 MNHNY, CDR2 SVGAGI (reference sequence). The CDR3 runs 13 residues. CDR3 loop: CASSYMNNYGYTF. CDR3 in DNA: TGTGCCAGCAGTTACATGAATAACTATGGCTACACCTTC.

This clonotype was seen a handful of times. The chain employs TRBV12-3 or TRBV12-4 and TRBJ2-1; D is unresolved. V was trimmed by 2 bases and J by 10 bases, leaving 18 bases between them. This CDR3 spans 15 amino acids. CDR3 coding DNA: TGTGCCAGCAGTTTAACGCGAGTAGGGTCCGGAGAGCAGTTCTTC. Amino acid sequence: CASSLTRVGSGEQFF.

Turning to this clonotype: A read error may produce the germline difference seen at one junction end. The chain joins TRBV20-1 to TRBJ1-2; D may be TRBD1 (6 bases). Germline CDR1 DFQATT, CDR2 SNEGSKA (reference sequence). CDR3 length: 14 residues. The chain's CDR3 is CSPSKRTALRGYTF. The CDR3 nucleotides are TGCAGTCCTAGCAAACGGACAGCCCTCAGAGGCTACACCTTC.

The chain joins TRBV7-9 to TRBJ1-1, with D hard to call. CDR1 and CDR2 (germline): SEHNR, FQNEAQ (reference sequence). This CDR3 has 13 amino acids. The germline V and J ends were trimmed by 1 base and 6 bases, with 9 bases remaining between them. CDR3 in DNA: TGTGCCAGCAGCTTAGACCCCGCGTCTGAAGCTTTCTTT. Protein: CASSLDPASEAFF.

CDR3 loop: CASSQGVANEKLFF. CDR3 sequence (DNA): TGCGCCAGCAGCCAGGGGGTTGCTAATGAAAAACTGTTTTTT. This chain connects TRBV4-1 to TRBJ1-4, with TRBD1 as a possible D gene (5 bases). V gave up 3 bases and J gave up 3 bases, with 8 bases separating them. This CDR3 is built from 14 residues. Germline V gene sequence: CDR1 MGHRA, CDR2 YSYEKL.